The clone carrying this TCR beta chain was seen only a few times. This specimen comes from a study of OX40 agonist ivuxolimab in advanced cancers. The germline V gene encodes CDR1 LGHNT and CDR2 FRNRAP. Germline trimming cut 4 bases from V and 6 bases from J; bases unmatched to any gene: 8. This CDR3 is 16 amino acids long. Autoimmune disease history or systemic immunosuppression disqualified patients. The repertoire was sequenced with immunoSEQ multiplex PCR; TCRdb's copy has only in-frame clones and lacks some. Here the sample spans 130,000 or so clones, around nine tenths being singletons. This receptor was taken from an adult with an advanced solid tumor such as melanoma, head and neck, liver or kidney cancer. The sample here was CD4+ or CD8+ T cells sorted from blood, taken in a trial of the OX40 agonist ivuxolimab. The rearrangement uses TRBV12-5 and TRBJ2-7, with TRBD2 matching over 14 bases. For the CDR3, the DNA is TGTGCTAGTGGTTCCCGACTAGCGGGAGGGCCAGCCGAGCAGTACTTC. Translating it yields CASGSRLAGGPAEQYF.